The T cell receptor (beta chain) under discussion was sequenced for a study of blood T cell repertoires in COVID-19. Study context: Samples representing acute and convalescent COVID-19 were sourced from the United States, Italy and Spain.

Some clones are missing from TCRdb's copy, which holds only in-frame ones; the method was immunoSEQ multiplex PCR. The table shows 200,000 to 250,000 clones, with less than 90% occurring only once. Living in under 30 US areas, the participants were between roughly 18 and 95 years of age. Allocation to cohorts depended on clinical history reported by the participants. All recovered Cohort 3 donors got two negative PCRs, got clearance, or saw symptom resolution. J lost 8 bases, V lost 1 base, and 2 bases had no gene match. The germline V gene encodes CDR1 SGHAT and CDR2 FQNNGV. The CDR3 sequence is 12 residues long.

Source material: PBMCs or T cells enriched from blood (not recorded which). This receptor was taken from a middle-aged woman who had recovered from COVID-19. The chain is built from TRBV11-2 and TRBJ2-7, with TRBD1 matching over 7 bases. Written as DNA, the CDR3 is TGTGCCAGCAGCTTAGTAAGGGGGCAGCAGTACTTC. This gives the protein CASSLVRGQQYF.